Each of the 8 T cell receptor beta chains below was sequenced from the same sample in a study of blood T cell repertoires in COVID-19. Method: immunoSEQ multiplex PCR; TCRdb's copy keeps in-frame clones and lacks some. This sample has about 140,000 clones; roughly 88% occur once, and the top ten carry roughly 5%. The sequencing sample was made of PBMCs or T cells enriched from blood (not recorded which). The receptors here all came from a man between 65 and 85 years old who had been exposed to COVID-19.

This clone was observed once. This rearrangement joins TRBV6-5 to TRBJ2-7; TRBD2 might be the D (6 bases). V gave up 10 bases and J gave up 2 bases, with 18 bases separating them. CDR1 is MNHEY and CDR2 is SVGAGI in the germline V gene. The CDR3 sequence is 14 residues long. The CDR3 bases are TGTGCCAACTCCAGGGACTTACAAGCCTACGAGCAGTACTTC. It is translated as CANSRDLQAYEQYF.

This clone was picked up a small number of times. Written as DNA, the CDR3 is TGTGCCTGGAGTGTACAGCCACCCAATGAGCAGTTCTTC. It is translated as CAWSVQPPNEQFF. The chain links TRBV30 to TRBJ2-1; D unresolved. Germline V gene sequence: CDR1 GTSNPN, CDR2 SVGIG (reference sequence). Trimming left V 0 bases short and J 6 bases short, with 9 bases between. The CDR3 contains 13 residues. Supplemented by reference TRBV30 and TRBJ2-1, the full variable domain reads SQTIHQWPATLVQPVGSPLSLECTVEGTSNPNLYWYRQAAGRGLQLLFYSVGIGQISSEVPQNLSASRPQDRQFILSSKKLLLSDSGFYLCAWSVQPPNEQFFGPGTRLTVL.

As concerns this clone: At the DNA level, this CDR3 is encoded by other sequences in the same sample as well. V gene TRBV4-3 combines with J gene TRBJ2-7, with 9 bases identical to TRBD2. This CDR3 has 15 amino acids. J was trimmed by 3 bases and V by 0 bases; bases with no gene match: 3. Looked up from germline, CDR1 is LGHNA and CDR2 is YSLEER. The CDR3 DNA sequence: TGCGCCAGCAGCCAAGAAGCGGGAGGTAGCTACGAGCAGTACTTC. It translates to CASSQEAGGSYEQYF.

V usage is TRBV5-1 and J usage is TRBJ1-1; the D gene is possibly TRBD1 (6 bases). This CDR3 has 13 residues. The V gene lost 7 bases and the J gene lost 8 bases, with 18 bases spanning the gap. Germline values: CDR1 SGHRS, CDR2 YFSETQ. The CDR3 loop reads CASGNNRDREAFF. The CDR3 coding sequence is TGCGCCAGCGGGAACAACAGGGATCGGGAAGCTTTCTTT.

Only one count was recorded for this clone. The CDR3 DNA reads TGTGCCAGCAGCTCGAGGATCCTATCCTACGAGCAGTACTTC. It specifies CASSSRILSYEQYF. V usage is TRBV28 and J usage is TRBJ2-7; D is unclear. Germline-derived CDR1 and CDR2 are MDHEN and SYDVKM. Between the trimmed V and J ends, which lost 6 bases and 1 base, there was a span of 13 bases. The CDR3 has 14 residues.

The chain employs TRBV5-1 and TRBJ1-1, with 8 nucleotides matching TRBD1. Trimming removed 3 bases from V and 1 base from J; junction bases left unmatched: 8. The CDR3 has 16 amino acids. Germline V gene data show CDR1 as SGHRS and CDR2 as YFSETQ. The CDR3 is CASSSRTGNSNTEAFF. CDR3 DNA sequence: TGCGCCAGCAGCTCGAGGACAGGGAACTCGAACACTGAAGCTTTCTTT. Full variable domain (remainder filled in from reference TRBV5-1 and TRBJ1-1): KAGVTQTPRYLIKTRGQQVTLSCSPISGHRSVSWYQQTPGQGLQFLFEYFSETQRNKGNFPGRFSGRQFSNSRSEMNVSTLELGDSALYLCASSSRTGNSNTEAFFGQGTRLTVV.

The V and J genes are TRBV15 and TRBJ2-7; 7 nucleotides line up with TRBD2. Germline trimming cut 0 bases from V and 12 bases from J; bases unmatched to any gene: 8. The CDR3 has 13 amino acids. Germline CDR1 and CDR2: LNHNV and YYDKDF (reference sequence). CDR3 DNA: TGTGCCACCAGCAGAGAGGGGGGGAATCGGCGGTACTTC. Protein: CATSREGGNRRYF.

The CDR3 coding sequence is TGTGCCAGCAGCCAGGGTTCCTATAATTCACCCCTCCACTTT. This sequence encodes CASSQGSYNSPLHF. The gene calls are TRBV7-9 and TRBJ1-6; weak D call: TRBD1 (5 bases). This CDR3 contains 14 residues. Germline lookup yields CDR1 SEHNR and CDR2 FQNEAQ (reference sequence). The V gene lost 5 bases and the J gene lost 1 base, with 6 bases spanning the gap.